The 16 T cell receptor beta chains below come from one sample, sequenced in a study of T cells in Graves' hyperthyroidism and ophthalmopathy (dated by TCRdb to between 2018 and 2021). The library came from multiplex PCR. Instrument used: Illumina HiSeq 2000. TCR beta CDR3 regions were amplified from RNA transcripts. A first-round RT-PCR of the TCR CDR3 used the HTBI primer set with the Qiagen OneStep RT-PCR kit. In-frame beta chains were kept once TCRdb had trimmed the public reads at Q25 with fastp and called clones with MiXCR. Each entry is one CDR3 protein sequence, shown with its most common DNA and genes. Present in this sample are approximately 630,000 distinct CDR3 sequences, 15% to 20% of which were seen just once. The leading ten clones occupy 3% to 4% of the sample. The sample comprised blood. The receptors were gathered from a woman in her 30s with Graves' hyperthyroidism.

This clonotype has at least ten counts. The rearrangement links TRBV2 to TRBJ2-3; 9 bases line up with TRBD2. CDR1 and CDR2 (germline): SNHLY, FYNNEI. Germline trimming cut 4 bases from V and 2 bases from J; bases unmatched to any gene: 7. This CDR3 contains 16 residues. The CDR3 DNA reads as TGTGCCAGCAGTGCAAATAGACTAGCGGCCACAGATACGCAGTATTTT. Protein product: CASSANRLAATDTQYF.

This clonotype was counted ten times or more. The rearrangement links TRBV12-3 or TRBV12-4 to TRBJ1-2; 7 bases match TRBD1. J was trimmed by 7 bases and V by 5 bases; bases with no gene match: 13. CDR3 length: 15 amino acids. CDR3 sequence: CASSPRGLGGFGYTF. CDR3 DNA sequence: TGTGCCAGCAGTCCACGCGGGTTAGGGGGCTTTGGCTACACCTTC.

Remarks on this clonotype: A read error may be the cause here, since a much bigger clone is one base away. CDR3 bases: TGTGCCAACAGTTTAGGAGGGGGTGGACAGCCCCAGCATTTT. Translating gives CANSLGGGGQPQHF. The chain couples TRBV27 to TRBJ1-5; tentatively, D is TRBD1 (6 bases). The CDR3 spans 14 residues. CDR1 is MNHEY and CDR2 is SMNVEV in the germline V gene (reference sequence).

This clonotype was seen ten or more times. The V gene is TRBV6-2 or TRBV6-3, the J gene TRBJ2-3, with D hard to call. This CDR3 comprises 12 residues. Deletions cut 4 bases from V and 5 bases from J, with 7 bases between. Per germline, CDR1 MNHEY and CDR2 SVGEGT. The CDR3 region is CASSSSGDTQYF. The DNA of the CDR3 is TGTGCCAGCAGTTCCTCCGGAGATACGCAGTATTTT.

This chain joins TRBV10-3 and TRBJ2-1; no reliable D call. CDR3 length: 15 amino acids. Looked up from germline, CDR1 is ENHRY and CDR2 is SYGVKD. The germline V and J ends were trimmed by 2 bases and 4 bases, with 12 bases remaining between them. The CDR3 DNA sequence: TGTGCCATCAGTGAGAGGCAGGTGGATTACAATGAGCAGTTCTTC. It translates to CAISERQVDYNEQFF.

This chain joins TRBV12-5 and TRBJ1-1, with TRBD1 identical over 7 bases. CDR3 length equals 13 residues. Per the germline V gene, CDR1 is LGHNT and CDR2 is FRNRAP. J lost 4 bases, V lost 5 bases, and 4 bases had no gene match. CDR3 protein: CASGTTGLTEAFF. In DNA, the CDR3 is TGTGCTAGTGGTACGACAGGGCTCACTGAAGCTTTCTTT.

This chain joins TRBV4-1 and TRBJ2-5; D is unresolved. The CDR3 runs to 16 residues. The V gene's germline CDR1 is MGHRA and CDR2 YSYEKL. Trimming took 1 base from V and 8 from J, leaving 20 bases between them. The CDR3 DNA is TGCGCCAGCAGCCAAGGGATCGGAGCAGGCTTTGGAACCCAGTACTTC. Protein product: CASSQGIGAGFGTQYF.

V gene TRBV6-2 or TRBV6-3 combines with J gene TRBJ2-1, with TRBD2 matching 14 bases. CDR3 length equals 17 residues. V dropped 6 bases and J dropped 4; count of bases not matched to a gene: 8. Germline values: CDR1 MNHEY, CDR2 SVGEGT. Written as DNA, the CDR3 is TGTGCCAGCAGAACGACTAGCGGGAGGGCCAAATACAATGAGCAGTTCTTC. This sequence encodes CASRTTSGRAKYNEQFF.

In its sample, this clonotype was seen a few times. The V and J genes are TRBV5-1 and TRBJ2-7; unclear D gene. The CDR3 has 13 residues. The ends were cut back, 3 bases at V and 3 bases at J, with 10 bases in the middle. In germline, CDR1 is SGHRS, CDR2 YFSETQ. The CDR3 loop is CASSWVESYEQYF. The CDR3 nucleotides read TGCGCCAGCAGCTGGGTCGAGAGCTACGAGCAGTACTTC.

V is TRBV10-2 and J is TRBJ1-3; 8 bases map to TRBD1. With 2 bases clipped from V and 7 bases from J, the junction kept 4 bases outside the gene matches. The CDR3 has 14 amino acids. The germline gives CDR1 WSHSY, CDR2 SAAADI. The CDR3 region has the DNA TGCGCCAGCAGTGAGCCAGGGGGCAGGAACACCATATATTTT. Translation: CASSEPGGRNTIYF.

This clonotype has a count of ten or more. This CDR3 is CASSFAGRADTQYF. CDR3 DNA: TGTGCCAGCAGTTTCGCCGGGAGAGCAGATACGCAGTATTTT. This chain links TRBV28 with TRBJ2-3; D may be TRBD2 (6 bases). The V end lost 3 bases, the J end lost 4 bases, and 11 bases lay between the germline ends. CDR3 length: 14 residues. Per the germline V gene, CDR1 is MDHEN and CDR2 is SYDVKM.

This clonotype was recorded many times. The gene calls are TRBV11-2 and TRBJ2-1; TRBD2 matches 14 bases. V was pared by 5 bases and J by 10 bases, with 10 bases of the junction left unmatched. Germline assignment: CDR1 SGHAT and CDR2 FQNNGV. The CDR3 spans 16 residues. The chain's CDR3 is CASSGGLAGDYREQFF. The CDR3 region has the DNA TGTGCCAGCAGCGGGGGACTAGCGGGAGACTACAGGGAGCAGTTCTTC.

Of note for this clonotype: Being one base from a much bigger clone, this may be a read error. V and J are TRBV7-2 and TRBJ2-7; a possible D gene is TRBD1 (5 bases). Germline values: CDR1 SGHTA, CDR2 FQGNSA. This CDR3 contains 14 residues. The V end was cut by 4 bases, the J end by 3 bases, with 13 bases between. CDR3 DNA sequence: TGTGCCAGCAGCTCGACAGTCACCTTCTACGAGCAGTACTTC. This sequence encodes CASSSTVTFYEQYF.

This clonotype was seen ten or more times. The chain uses TRBV12-3 or TRBV12-4 and TRBJ2-1; 10 bases fit TRBD1. The CDR3 covers 15 residues. J lost 2 bases, V lost 6 bases, and 4 bases had no gene match. The CDR3 DNA follows: TGTGCCAGCAGAGGGACAGGGGTCCCCTACAATGAGCAGTTCTTC. This encodes CASRGTGVPYNEQFF.

This clonotype has a handful of counts. V gene TRBV27 combines with J gene TRBJ2-6; D gene uncertain. Germline V gene data show CDR1 as MNHEY and CDR2 as SMNVEV (reference sequence). CDR3 length: 16 residues. Trimming shortened V by 5 bases and J by 0 bases, and 11 bases separated the two germline ends. CDR3 loop: CASSGVAISGANVLTF. CDR3 DNA: TGTGCCAGCAGTGGGGTCGCTATCTCTGGGGCCAACGTCCTGACTTTC.

The chain is built from TRBV27 and TRBJ2-2; no reliable D call. CDR3 length equals 14 residues. The V end was cut by 6 bases, the J end by 0 bases, with 8 bases between. Germline assignment: CDR1 MNHEY and CDR2 SMNVEV (reference sequence). The CDR3 DNA reads TGTGCCAGCAGAATGTTCGCGAACACCGGGGAGCTGTTTTTT. It is translated as CASRMFANTGELFF.